One T cell receptor beta chain is described in this entry. Its antigen remains unknown. These data are taken from a study of shared clonotypes between healthy human individuals. Study results and caveats: Generation probabilities were higher for clonotypes shared across all four sorted-subset donors than for unshared ones. Clonotype sharing levels among donors were expected to vary with sequencing depth. When naive CD4 clonotypes were compared across a handful of donors, around 5% were shared.

For sorted subsets, 150 to 200 ng DNA per replicate equaled 33,000 or so T cell genomes. The protocol was immunoSEQ multiplex PCR, while the TCRdb copy is restricted to in-frame clones and leaves out a portion. The table lists hundreds of thousands of clones, almost 97% of them singletons. Trimming removed 6 bases from V and 8 bases from J, with 19 bases in between. The germline gives CDR1 LNHDA, CDR2 SQIVND (reference sequence). CDR3 length equals 15 residues. This receptor was identified in a woman aged 25 to 39 in good health. The sequenced sample was naive CD4+ T cells sorted from blood. The subset was: CD45RA+ positively selected. J is TRBJ1-4 and V is TRBV19; D may be TRBD1 (5 bases). The CDR3 here is CASSPPPGTGEKLFF. The CDR3 nucleotides are TGTGCCAGTAGCCCCCCACCCGGGACCGGGGAAAAACTGTTTTTT.